This T cell receptor beta chain was identified during a study of blood T cell repertoires in COVID-19. Study background: The cDNA or gDNA used as material had been derived from T cells, B-cell-depleted T cells, or PBMCs.

CDR1 is SGHRS and CDR2 is YFSETQ in the germline V gene. The CDR3 is 16 residues long. V was clipped by 0 bases and J by 7 bases; unmatched bases: 5. Assay used: immunoSEQ multiplex PCR; TCRdb lists only in-frame clones, some missing. This table holds about 220,000 clones, 65% to 90% found once. The TCR comes from a woman in her sixties or seventies with COVID-19, enrolled during active disease. Sequenced input: peripheral blood. The rearrangement uses TRBV5-1 and TRBJ2-1, with 12 positions matching TRBD1. CDR3: CASSLEGTGGWNEQFF. CDR3 DNA: TGCGCCAGCAGCTTGGAGGGGACAGGGGGCTGGAATGAGCAGTTCTTC.